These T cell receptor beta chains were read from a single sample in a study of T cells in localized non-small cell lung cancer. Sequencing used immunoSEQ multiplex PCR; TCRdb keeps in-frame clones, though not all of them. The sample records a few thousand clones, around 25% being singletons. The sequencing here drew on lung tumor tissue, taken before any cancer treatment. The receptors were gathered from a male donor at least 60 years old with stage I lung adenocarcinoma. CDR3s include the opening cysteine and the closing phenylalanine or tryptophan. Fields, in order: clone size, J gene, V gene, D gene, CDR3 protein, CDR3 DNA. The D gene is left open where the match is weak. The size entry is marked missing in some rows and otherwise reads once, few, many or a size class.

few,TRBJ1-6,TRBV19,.,CASSEGRSPLHF,TGTGCCAGTAGTGAGGGACGATCACCCCTCCACTTT
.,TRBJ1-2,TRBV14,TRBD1,CASSPLNWDSYGYTF,TGTGCCAGCAGCCCTTTAAACTGGGACAGCTATGGCTACACCTTC
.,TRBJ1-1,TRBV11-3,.,CASSLDGTNTEAFF,TGTGCCAGCAGCTTAGACGGGACGAACACTGAAGCTTTCTTT
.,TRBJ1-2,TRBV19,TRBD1,CASTTTDRGLNYGYTF,TGTGCCAGTACTACTACCGACAGGGGGCTAAACTATGGCTACACCTTC
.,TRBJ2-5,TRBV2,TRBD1,CASSVLTGNGETQYF,TGTGCCAGCAGTGTCTTGACAGGGAATGGAGAGACCCAGTACTTC
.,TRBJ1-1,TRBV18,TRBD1,CASSRDRGTNTEAFF,TGTGCCAGCTCAAGGGACAGGGGGACGAACACTGAAGCTTTCTTT
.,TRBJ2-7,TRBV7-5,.,CASSFARSSYEQYF,TGTGCCAGCAGCTTCGCTCGGAGTAGCTACGAGCAGTACTTC
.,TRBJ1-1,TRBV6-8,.,CAIMGTSREAFF,TGTGCCATCATGGGGACCTCGCGTGAAGCTTTCTTT
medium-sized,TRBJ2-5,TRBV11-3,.,CASSFGGQQETQYF,TGTGCCAGCAGCTTTGGGGGGCAGCAAGAGACCCAGTACTTC
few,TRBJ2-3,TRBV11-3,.,CASSLNGGSWSTDTQYF,TGTGCCAGCAGCTTGAATGGGGGCAGCTGGAGCACAGATACGCAGTATTTT
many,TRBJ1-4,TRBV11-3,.,CASSSEGRGAEKLFF,TGTGCCAGCAGCTCAGAGGGCAGGGGCGCCGAAAAACTGTTTTTT
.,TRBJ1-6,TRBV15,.,CATSRDNRGNSPLHF,TGTGCCACCAGCAGAGATAATCGGGGTAATTCACCCCTCCACTTT
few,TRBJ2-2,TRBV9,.,CASSVQGTGELFF,TGTGCCAGCAGCGTTCAGGGAACCGGGGAGCTGTTTTTT
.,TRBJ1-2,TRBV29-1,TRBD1,CSVEEAGQGVSYTF,TGCAGCGTTGAAGAGGCCGGGCAGGGGGTGAGCTACACCTTC
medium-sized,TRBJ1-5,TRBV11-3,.,CASSPLIGSGQPQHF,TGTGCCAGCAGCCCCCTCATCGGCTCTGGACAGCCCCAGCATTTT
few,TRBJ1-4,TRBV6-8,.,CATGDRENEKLFF,TGTGCCACGGGGGACCGCGAAAATGAAAAACTGTTTTTT
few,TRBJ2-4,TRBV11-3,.,CASSSRVAKNIQYF,TGTGCCAGCAGTTCCCGAGTGGCCAAAAACATTCAGTACTTC
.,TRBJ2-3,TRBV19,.,CASSNGGQSTDTQYF,TGTGCCAGTAGTAACGGGGGGCAAAGCACAGATACGCAGTATTTT
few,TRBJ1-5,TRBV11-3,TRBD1,CASSFHLTGSLFSNQPQHF,TGTGCCAGCAGCTTCCACCTGACAGGGAGCTTGTTTAGCAATCAGCCCCAGCATTTT
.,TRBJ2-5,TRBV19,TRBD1,CASSPGTGWGETQYF,TGTGCCAGTAGTCCAGGGACAGGCTGGGGAGAGACCCAGTACTTC